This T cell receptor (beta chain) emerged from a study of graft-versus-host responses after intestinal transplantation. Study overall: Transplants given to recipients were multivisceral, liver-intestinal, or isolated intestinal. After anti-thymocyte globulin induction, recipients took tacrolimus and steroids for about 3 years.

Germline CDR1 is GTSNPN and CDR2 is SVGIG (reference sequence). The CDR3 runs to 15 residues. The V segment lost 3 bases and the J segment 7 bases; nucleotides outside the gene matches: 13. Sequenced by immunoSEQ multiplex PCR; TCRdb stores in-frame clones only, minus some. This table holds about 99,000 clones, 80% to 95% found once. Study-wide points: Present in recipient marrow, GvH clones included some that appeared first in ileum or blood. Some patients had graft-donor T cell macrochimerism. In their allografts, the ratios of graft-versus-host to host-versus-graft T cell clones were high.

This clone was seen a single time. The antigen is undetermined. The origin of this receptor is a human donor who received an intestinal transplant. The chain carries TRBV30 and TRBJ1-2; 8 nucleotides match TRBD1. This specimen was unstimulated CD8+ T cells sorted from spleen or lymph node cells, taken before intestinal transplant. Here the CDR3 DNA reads TGTGCCTGGAGCGGCCCCCAGCAGGGGGCTTTTGGCTACACCTTC. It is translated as CAWSGPQQGAFGYTF.